A selection of T cell receptor beta chains follows, all from one sample in a study of blood T cell repertoires in COVID-19. Profiled with immunoSEQ multiplex PCR; TCRdb holds only in-frame clones, not every one. The sample comprises tens of thousands of clones, approximately 83% of which are singletons, and roughly 2.5% rests with the top ten. The material sequenced was peripheral blood. These receptors all come from a woman aged 60-75 years with acute or convalescent COVID-19. CDR3s include the opening cysteine and the closing phenylalanine or tryptophan. D genes are given only for firm matches. Clone size appears in some rows only: once, few, many, or a class for an expanded clone.

TRBD1	TRBV28	.	TRBJ2-7	TGTGCCAGCAGTTTGGTCGGGGACAGATCCTACGAGCAGTACTTC	CASSLVGDRSYEQYF
.	TRBV6-5	.	TRBJ2-7	TGTGCCAGCAGTTACCGGAGCACGGGTTACTACGAGCAGTACTTC	CASSYRSTGYYEQYF
.	TRBV11-2	.	TRBJ2-7	TGTGCCAGCAGCTTAGAGCGGGCTGCCTACGAGCAGTACTTC	CASSLERAAYEQYF
TRBD1	TRBV19	.	TRBJ2-7	TGTGCCAGTAGCCGGGACAGGGTACGGTTCGAGCAGTACTTC	CASSRDRVRFEQYF
.	TRBV6-1	large	TRBJ1-1	TGTGCCAGCAGTGAAGTGGCAGGGGAGAGCACTGAAGCTTTCTTT	CASSEVAGESTEAFF
.	TRBV2	.	TRBJ1-5	TGTGCCAGCAGTGATTTCGGGAGCTATAGCAATCAGCCCCAGCATTTT	CASSDFGSYSNQPQHF
.	TRBV21-1	.	TRBJ1-5	.	CASSKVGRGIPYSNQPQHF
TRBD1	TRBV6-5	.	TRBJ2-4	TGTGCCAGCAGAATGGACAGGGAAGCCAAAAACATTCAGTACTTC	CASRMDREAKNIQYF
TRBD1	TRBV29-1	.	TRBJ2-7	TGCAGCGTCGCGGACAGGGCTCGCGAGCAGTACTTC	CSVADRAREQYF
TRBD2	TRBV5-1	.	TRBJ2-5	TGCGCCAGCAGCTTGGGGGCTCGGGCGGGAGTAGAGACCCAGTACTTC	CASSLGARAGVETQYF
.	TRBV1	.	TRBJ2-7	TGCACCAGCAGCCAAGATTTGGGGATTGGGGCAGGGACCTACGAGCAGTACTTC	CTSSQDLGIGAGTYEQYF
.	TRBV5-4	.	TRBJ2-2	TGTGCCAGCAGCTGGATAGCGAGCACCGGGGAGCTGTTTTTT	CASSWIASTGELFF
.	TRBV14	.	TRBJ1-1	TGTGCCAGCACTGCCGGGGTAAAGAACACTGAAGCTTTCTTT	CASTAGVKNTEAFF
TRBD1	TRBV9	.	TRBJ1-2	TGTGCCAGCAGCACCCGAGGACAGGGCCAAATCCCTGGTGGCTACACCTTC	CASSTRGQGQIPGGYTF
.	TRBV10-3	.	TRBJ2-1	TGTGCCATCAGCGCTAGGCCGTCAATTGGCTACAATGAGCAGTTCTTC	CAISARPSIGYNEQFF